This TCR beta chain was observed in a study of blood T cell repertoires in COVID-19. About the research overall: The origin of the acute and convalescent COVID-19 samples was the United States, Italy and Spain.

Original analysis: Amplifying reference gene primers gave estimates of nucleated cell counts. Clones were read by immunoSEQ multiplex PCR, and TCRdb kept only the in-frame ones, dropping some. That table furnishes V, J and clone size, whereas the DNA furnished D and trimming. The table lists approximately 94,000 clones, roughly 87% of them singletons, with approximately 7% in the top ten. This sequence originates from a man aged 25 to 40 in a cohort sampled during active COVID-19. Specimen: peripheral blood.

The CDR3 nucleotides read TGTGCCACCAGTGCCCGCAATACGAGGAATGAGCAGTTCTTC. Protein product: CATSARNTRNEQFF. The chain couples TRBV24-1 to TRBJ2-1; D uncertain. From germline, CDR1 is KGHDR and CDR2 SFDVKD. Trimming shortened V by 5 bases and J by 7 bases, and 14 bases separated the two germline ends. This CDR3 has 14 amino acids.